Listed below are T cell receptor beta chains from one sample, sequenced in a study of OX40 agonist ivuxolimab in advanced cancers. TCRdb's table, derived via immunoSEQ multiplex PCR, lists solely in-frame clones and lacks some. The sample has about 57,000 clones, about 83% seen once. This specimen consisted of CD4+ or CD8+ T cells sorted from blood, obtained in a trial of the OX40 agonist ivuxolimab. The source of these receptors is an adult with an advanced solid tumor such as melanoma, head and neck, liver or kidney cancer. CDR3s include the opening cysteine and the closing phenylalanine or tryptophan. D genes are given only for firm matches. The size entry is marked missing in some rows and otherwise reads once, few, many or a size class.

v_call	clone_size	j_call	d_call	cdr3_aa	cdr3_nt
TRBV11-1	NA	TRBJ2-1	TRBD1	CASSPTGKNYNEQFF	TGTGCCAGCAGCCCGACAGGGAAAAACTACAATGAGCAGTTCTTC
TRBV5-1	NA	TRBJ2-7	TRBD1	CASSLQGAYLDEQYF	TGCGCCAGCAGCTTGCAGGGGGCGTACTTAGACGAGCAGTACTTC
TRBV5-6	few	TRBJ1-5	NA	CASSRGGTQHF	TGTGCCAGCAGCCGGGGAGGGACCCAGCATTTT
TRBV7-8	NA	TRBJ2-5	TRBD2	CASSLTYSGRAGETQYF	TGTGCCAGCAGCTTAACCTATAGCGGGAGGGCCGGAGAGACCCAGTACTTC
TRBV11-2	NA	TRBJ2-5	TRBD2	CASSPGVAGVGGTQYF	TGTGCCAGCAGCCCAGGGGTAGCGGGAGTCGGTGGGACCCAGTACTTC
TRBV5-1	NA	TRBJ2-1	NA	CASSHGPSRLDEQFF	TGCGCCAGCAGCCATGGCCCATCCCGGCTCGATGAGCAGTTCTTC
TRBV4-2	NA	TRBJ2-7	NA	CASSQDPPTTGLLYEQYF	TGTGCCAGCAGCCAAGATCCCCCCACCACGGGGCTTCTCTACGAGCAGTACTTC
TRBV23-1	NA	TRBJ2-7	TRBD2	CASSQFRGGKREGREQYF	TGCGCCAGCAGTCAATTCCGGGGGGGGAAGCGGGAGGGCCGCGAGCAGTACTTC
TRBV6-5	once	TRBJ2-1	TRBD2	CASSYSSGRANEQFF	TGTGCCAGCAGTTACTCTTCGGGGAGGGCCAATGAGCAGTTCTTC
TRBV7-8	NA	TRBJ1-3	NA	CASSDRRISGNTIYF	TGTGCCAGCAGCGACAGACGGATCTCTGGAAACACCATATATTTT
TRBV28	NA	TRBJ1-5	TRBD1	CASSLTGGINQPQHF	TGTGCCAGCAGTCTGACAGGGGGTATCAATCAGCCCCAGCATTTT
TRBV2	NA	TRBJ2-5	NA	CASTKGQIQETQYF	TGTGCCAGCACCAAAGGACAGATCCAAGAGACCCAGTACTTC
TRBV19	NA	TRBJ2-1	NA	CASSTQGPGLSDNEQFF	TGTGCCAGTAGTACACAGGGGCCGGGACTAAGTGACAATGAGCAGTTCTTC
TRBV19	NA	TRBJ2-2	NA	CASSISPTTGELFF	TGTGCCAGTAGTATTTCCCCGACGACCGGGGAGCTGTTTTTT
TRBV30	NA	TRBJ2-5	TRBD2	CAWNTGLAGVLETQYF	TGTGCCTGGAACACTGGACTAGCGGGAGTGTTGGAGACCCAGTACTTC
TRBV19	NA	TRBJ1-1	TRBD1	CASKVGQGASEAFF	TGTGCCAGTAAGGTCGGACAGGGGGCTTCGGAAGCTTTCTTT
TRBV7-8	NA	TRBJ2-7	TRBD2	CASSLGGGSGRESGEQYF	TGTGCCAGCAGCTTAGGAGGAGGTAGCGGGAGGGAATCAGGAGAGCAGTACTTC
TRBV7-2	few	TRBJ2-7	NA	CASSLGGRTLYEQYF	TGTGCCAGCAGCTTAGGTGGGCGGACCCTCTACGAGCAGTACTTC
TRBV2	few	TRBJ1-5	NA	CASSEEYYNQPQHF	TGTGCCAGCAGTGAAGAATACTACAATCAGCCCCAGCATTTT
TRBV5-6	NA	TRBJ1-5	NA	CASSLGRGNQPQHF	TGTGCCAGCAGCTTGGGCAGGGGCAATCAGCCCCAGCATTTT
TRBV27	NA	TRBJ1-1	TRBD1	CASSHGTGGTEAFF	TGTGCCAGCAGTCACGGGACAGGGGGCACTGAAGCTTTCTTT
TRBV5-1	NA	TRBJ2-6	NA	CASTRATVSGANVLTF	TGCGCCAGCACCCGGGCAACAGTCTCTGGGGCCAACGTCCTGACTTTC
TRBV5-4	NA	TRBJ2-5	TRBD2	CASSPALTSGNQETQYF	TGTGCCAGCAGCCCTGCCCTGACTAGCGGGAACCAAGAGACCCAGTACTTC
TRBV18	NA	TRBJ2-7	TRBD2	CASSPSGTSGRYEQYF	TGTGCCAGCTCACCATCCGGGACTAGCGGACGGTACGAGCAGTACTTC
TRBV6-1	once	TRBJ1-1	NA	CASRRGVNTEAFF	TGTGCCAGCCGGAGGGGGGTGAACACTGAAGCTTTCTTT
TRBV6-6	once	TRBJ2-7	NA	CASRLDLNPSSEQYF	TGTGCCAGCAGGCTCGACTTGAATCCTTCCTCCGAGCAGTACTTC
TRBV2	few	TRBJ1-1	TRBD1	CASSSQGIVTEAFF	TGTGCCAGCAGTTCACAGGGGATCGTCACTGAAGCTTTCTTT